The 24 T cell receptor beta chains reported below all come from one sample, sequenced in a study of cytomegalovirus exposure and HLA in healthy donors. Primers for the PCR totalled 60 Vbeta and 13 Jbeta. Sequencing used immunoSEQ multiplex PCR; TCRdb keeps in-frame clones, though not all of them. This table holds roughly 250,000 clones, about 83% found once. The sequenced material came from PBMCs. These receptors were collected from a woman aged 40 to 55 in good health and CMV-seropositive.

This clone has a handful of counts. The chain combines TRBV30 with TRBJ2-5; D not resolved. CDR1 and CDR2 (germline): GTSNPN, SVGIG (reference sequence). The CDR3 extends over 14 amino acids. Trimming stripped 5 bases from V and 5 bases from J, with 18 bases between. The CDR3 here is CAWSPVGFGETQYF. CDR3 in DNA: TGTGCCTGGTCGCCTGTCGGGTTCGGGGAGACCCAGTACTTC. Looking up the rest from reference TRBV30 and TRBJ2-5 gives the full variable domain: SQTIHQWPATLVQPVGSPLSLECTVEGTSNPNLYWYRQAAGRGLQLLFYSVGIGQISSEVPQNLSASRPQDRQFILSSKKLLLSDSGFYLCAWSPVGFGETQYFGPGTRLLVL.

The chain uses TRBV19 and TRBJ2-1, with TRBD2 identical over 7 bases. The V gene's germline CDR1 is LNHDA and CDR2 SQIVND (reference sequence). The length of the CDR3 is 16 residues. Trimming cost V 5 bases and J 0 bases; bases outside gene matches: 7. The DNA of the CDR3 is TGTGCCAGTAGTCCCTCAGCGGGAAGCTCCTACAATGAGCAGTTCTTC. Encoded protein: CASSPSAGSSYNEQFF. The full variable domain, rest sourced from reference TRBV19 and TRBJ2-1, is DGGITQSPKYLFRKEGQNVTLSCEQNLNHDAMYWYRQDPGQGLRLIYYSQIVNDFQKGDIAEGYSVSREKKESFPLTVTSAQKNPTAFYLCASSPSAGSSYNEQFFGPGTRLTVL.

The chain has TRBV6-1 and TRBJ2-7, with D perhaps matching TRBD1 (5 bases). V dropped 3 bases and J dropped 0 bases, with 9 bases sitting between them. CDR3 size: 14 residues. Germline V gives CDR1 MNHNS, CDR2 SASEGT. CDR3 in DNA: TGTGCCAGCAGTGAGCTAGACAGCTCCTACGAGCAGTACTTC. Translated, it gives CASSELDSSYEQYF.

The chain links TRBV18 to TRBJ1-4; perhaps TRBD1 as D (5 bases). CDR3 size: 13 residues. V lost 4 bases, J lost 8 bases, and 11 bases lay in between. Germline CDR1 KGHSH, CDR2 LQKENI. This CDR3 is CASSRDSFEKLFF. The CDR3, as DNA: TGTGCCAGCTCACGCGACAGTTTCGAAAAACTGTTTTTT. The full variable domain, in which reference TRBV18 and TRBJ1-4 provide the parts outside the CDR3, is NAGVMQNPRHLVRRRGQEARLRCSPMKGHSHVYWYRQLPEEGLKFMVYLQKENIIDESGMPKERFSAEFPKEGPSILRIQQVVRGDSAAYFCASSRDSFEKLFFGSGTQLSVL.

The J gene is TRBJ2-7, the V gene TRBV18; tentative D call: TRBD2 (5 bases). Germline V gives CDR1 KGHSH, CDR2 LQKENI. V was clipped by 5 bases and J by 2 bases, with 7 bases between them. This CDR3 has 12 amino acids. CDR3 loop: CASSTGTYEQYF. The DNA of the CDR3 is TGTGCCAGCTCAACCGGGACCTACGAGCAGTACTTC.

Remarks on this clone: One junction end does not reproduce the germline sequence, and a read error may be involved. The rearrangement links TRBV9 to TRBJ1-2, with 11 bases aligning to TRBD1. The germline V gene has CDR1 SGDLS and CDR2 YYNGEE. The CDR3 is 14 residues long. CDR3 sequence reads: CASRPGQGVGGYTF. DNA of the CDR3: TGTGCTAGCAGACCGGGACAGGGGGTCGGAGGCTACACCTTC.

The chain links TRBV28 to TRBJ2-1, with TRBD1 matching over 7 bases. V was clipped by 6 bases and J by 7 bases; unmatched bases: 9. Germline V gene sequence: CDR1 MDHEN, CDR2 SYDVKM. This CDR3 spans 14 amino acids. This CDR3 reads CASRVDRDRNEQFF. In nucleotides, the CDR3 is TGTGCCAGCAGGGTAGACAGGGATCGAAATGAGCAGTTCTTC.

Of note for this clone: At one end, the junction sequence differs from germline, possibly due to a read error. The rearrangement joins TRBV6-5 to TRBJ2-4; TRBD1 might be the D (6 bases). This CDR3 contains 13 residues. The germline V gene encodes CDR1 MNHEY and CDR2 SVGAGI. The CDR3 protein is CASSSEGENSQYF. The DNA of the CDR3 is TGTGCCAGCAGTTCCGAGGGGGAAAACAGTCAGTACTTC.

CDR3 protein: CSVERTGNYGYTF. DNA for the CDR3: TGCAGCGTTGAACGGACAGGAAACTATGGCTACACCTTC. This chain connects TRBV29-1 to TRBJ1-2; 7 bases map to TRBD1. With V trimmed by 2 bases and J by 2 bases, 2 bases remained unmatched. This CDR3 spans 13 amino acids. Germline V gene lookup returns CDR1 SQVTM and CDR2 ANQGSEA.

This clone showed up just once. The V and J genes are TRBV29-1 and TRBJ2-2; a possible D gene is TRBD2 (5 bases). Germline V gene data show CDR1 as SQVTM and CDR2 as ANQGSEA. This CDR3 has 15 amino acids. CDR3 loop: CIILVREGGTGELFF. CDR3 in DNA: TGCATCATCCTAGTTCGGGAAGGAGGCACCGGGGAGCTGTTTTTT.

The genes are TRBV5-6 and TRBJ1-6; 8 bases match TRBD1. The CDR3 consists of 14 residues. V dropped 4 bases and J dropped 10; count of bases not matched to a gene: 7. Germline V gene data show CDR1 as SGHDT and CDR2 as YYEEEE. CDR3 DNA: TGTGCCAGCAGCCTCGGACAGGGTGGATCACCCCTCCACTTT. The encoded protein is CASSLGQGGSPLHF.

The gene calls are TRBV11-3 and TRBJ2-1, with 9 bases identical to TRBD2. V dropped 4 bases and J dropped 4; count of bases not matched to a gene: 5. Germline values: CDR1 SGHNT, CDR2 YENEEA. This CDR3 comprises 15 residues. The CDR3 region has the DNA TGTGCCAGCAGCTGGAGACTAGCGGAGTACAATGAGCAGTTCTTC. Translating it yields CASSWRLAEYNEQFF.

The chain is built from TRBV23-1 and TRBJ2-7; 7 bases agree with TRBD2. TRBV23-1 is known as an ORF, though its function is uncertain. J was trimmed by 13 bases and V by 4 bases; bases with no gene match: 19. This CDR3 comprises 15 residues. The CDR3 DNA sequence: TGCGCCAGCAGTCCAGTAAGGGAGGGGCCCCGAGGGTTTTACTTC. Translated, it gives CASSPVREGPRGFYF.

The J gene is TRBJ1-4, the V gene TRBV7-9; 8 bases agree with TRBD1. The CDR3 runs 16 residues. Germline V lookup: CDR1 SEHNR, CDR2 FQNEAQ (reference sequence). The V and J ends lost 0 bases and 7 bases, in that order; junction bases with no gene match: 7. DNA for the CDR3: TGTGCCAGCAGCTTAGCGCTGACAGGGGTTGGTGAAAAACTGTTTTTT. Encoded protein: CASSLALTGVGEKLFF. The full variable domain, rest sourced from reference TRBV7-9 and TRBJ1-4, is DTGVSQNPRHKITKRGQNVTFRCDPISEHNRLYWYRQTLGQGPEFLTYFQNEAQLEKSRLLSDRFSAERPKGSFSTLEIQRTEQGDSAMYLCASSLALTGVGEKLFFGSGTQLSVL.

In its sample, this clone was seen a few times. The V and J genes are TRBV7-3 and TRBJ2-3; TRBD2 matches 11 bases. J was trimmed by 6 bases and V by 5 bases; bases with no gene match: 7. Germline CDR1 SGHTA, CDR2 FQGTGA. This CDR3 has 15 amino acids. The CDR3 is CASSVSGRAEDTQYF. CDR3 nucleotide sequence: TGTGCCAGCAGCGTTAGCGGGAGGGCCGAGGATACGCAGTATTTT.

The chain links TRBV30 to TRBJ1-5; 8 bases map to TRBD1. This CDR3 is 13 amino acids long. In germline, CDR1 is GTSNPN, CDR2 SVGIG (reference sequence). The CDR3 DNA is TGTGCTCTTGCCCACAGGGGGAATCAGCCCCAGCATTTT. This gives the protein CALAHRGNQPQHF.

V usage is TRBV7-8 and J usage is TRBJ2-1; TRBD2 matches at 13 bases. This CDR3 has 16 residues. Germline-derived CDR1 and CDR2 are SGHVS and FQNEAQ. Trimming removed 7 bases from V and 9 bases from J; junction bases left unmatched: 12. CDR3 amino acids: CASTSLGLAGVVEQFF. The CDR3 region has the DNA TGTGCCAGCACCTCCCTTGGACTAGCGGGAGTTGTTGAGCAGTTCTTC.

This rearrangement joins TRBV18 to TRBJ2-1, with 7 bases that match TRBD1. The CDR3 has 15 amino acids. Germline-derived CDR1 and CDR2 are KGHSH and LQKENI. V gave up 5 bases and J gave up 1 base; unmatched junction bases: 5. The CDR3 DNA reads as TGTGCCAGCTCAACCGCGACAGGGTCCTACAATGAGCAGTTCTTC. Translation gives CASSTATGSYNEQFF.

The chain recombines TRBV30 with TRBJ2-7, with 9 bases matching TRBD2. Germline CDR1 reads GTSNPN; CDR2 reads SVGIG (reference sequence). V was pared by 7 bases and J by 7 bases, with 11 bases of the junction left unmatched. This CDR3 is built from 13 residues. CDR3 amino acids: CASLAGAVGEQYF. In nucleotides, the CDR3 is TGTGCCTCCTTAGCGGGAGCAGTTGGTGAGCAGTACTTC.

This clone is a singleton in its sample. The CDR3 region has the DNA TGTGCCACCAAGAAATCTACTAGCACAGATACGCAGTATTTT. It is translated as CATKKSTSTDTQYF. This rearrangement joins TRBV10-3 to TRBJ2-3; no firm D call. The CDR3 contains 14 residues. V was shortened by 10 bases and J by 0 bases, with 14 bases between the two germline ends. The germline V gene encodes CDR1 ENHRY and CDR2 SYGVKD.

This clone has ten or more counts. This chain connects TRBV10-3 to TRBJ2-7, with a weak D call TRBD1 (7 bases). Germline CDR1 and CDR2: ENHRY and SYGVKD. With 4 bases removed from V and 7 bases from J, the gap between germline ends came to 14 bases. The CDR3 contains 13 residues. CDR3 residues: CAISAEGAGEQYF. CDR3 in DNA: TGTGCCATCAGTGCGGAGGGGGCGGGGGAGCAGTACTTC.

The V gene is TRBV5-6, the J gene TRBJ2-2; possible D gene TRBD1, 6 bases. The CDR3 length is 16 residues. Trimming shortened V by 0 bases and J by 4 bases, and 13 bases separated the two germline ends. Germline V gene data show CDR1 as SGHDT and CDR2 as YYEEEE. This CDR3 is CASSLGPGAPTGELFF. CDR3 sequence (DNA): TGTGCCAGCAGCTTGGGCCCAGGGGCCCCCACCGGGGAGCTGTTTTTT. The entire variable domain, with the rest obtained from reference TRBV5-6 and TRBJ2-2, is as follows: DAGVTQSPTHLIKTRGQQVTLRCSPKSGHDTVSWYQQALGQGPQFIFQYYEEEERQRGNFPDRFSGHQFPNYSSELNVNALLLGDSALYLCASSLGPGAPTGELFFGEGSRLTVL.

This clone has only a few counts. The chain recombines TRBV6-1 with TRBJ2-7, with 11 bases lining up with TRBD1. CDR1 and CDR2 (germline): MNHNS, SASEGT. Unmatched junction bases numbered 5, after V lost 0 bases and J lost 4 bases. The CDR3 has 16 residues. CDR3 sequence: CASSEAGTGGVYEQYF. CDR3 coding DNA: TGTGCCAGCAGTGAAGCTGGGACAGGGGGTGTGTACGAGCAGTACTTC.

The chain recombines TRBV6-5 with TRBJ1-1; D possibly corresponds to TRBD1 (5 bases). Germline CDR1 is MNHEY and CDR2 is SVGAGI. Trimming pared 5 bases from V and 0 bases from J, leaving 13 bases between. The CDR3 totals 15 residues. The CDR3 reads CASSTPTAMNTEAFF. CDR3 nucleotides: TGTGCCAGCAGTACCCCGACAGCCATGAACACTGAAGCTTTCTTT.